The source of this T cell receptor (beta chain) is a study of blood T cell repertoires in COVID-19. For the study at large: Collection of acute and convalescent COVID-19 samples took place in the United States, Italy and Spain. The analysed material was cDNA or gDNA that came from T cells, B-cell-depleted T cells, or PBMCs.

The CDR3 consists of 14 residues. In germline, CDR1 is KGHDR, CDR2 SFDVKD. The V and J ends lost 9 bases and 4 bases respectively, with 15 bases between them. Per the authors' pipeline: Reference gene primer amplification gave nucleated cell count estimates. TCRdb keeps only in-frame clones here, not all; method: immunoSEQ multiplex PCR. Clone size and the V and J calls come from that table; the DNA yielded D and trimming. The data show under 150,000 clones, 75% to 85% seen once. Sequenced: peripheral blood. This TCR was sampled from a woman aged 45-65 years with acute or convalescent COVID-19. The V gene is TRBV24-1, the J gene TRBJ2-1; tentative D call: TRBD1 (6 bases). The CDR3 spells CATRPGHLYNEQFF. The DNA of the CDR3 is TGTGCCACCCGACCGGGACACCTTTACAATGAGCAGTTCTTC.